A single sample is the source of the 27 T cell receptor beta chains below, sequenced in a study of blood T cell repertoires in COVID-19. Only in-frame clones appear in the TCRdb table, and some are missing; sequencing was by immunoSEQ multiplex PCR. The sample has approximately 200,000 clones; 80% to 90% are singletons. Sequencing was done on a sample of PBMCs or T cells enriched from blood (not recorded which). The origin of the receptors is a woman aged 40 to 49 with acute COVID-19.

The chain carries TRBV24-1 and TRBJ2-2; 7 bases agree with TRBD1. With 4 bases clipped from V and 6 bases from J, the junction kept 7 bases outside the gene matches. The CDR3 covers 15 residues. Looked up from germline, CDR1 is KGHDR and CDR2 is SFDVKD. CDR3 nucleotides: TGTGCCACCAGTGACCCCTCGACAGGGTCCGGGGAGCTGTTTTTT. Translated: CATSDPSTGSGELFF.

V is TRBV4-1 and J is TRBJ2-7, with 11 bases identical to TRBD2. The CDR3 is 18 amino acids. Germline V CDR1 and CDR2: MGHRA, YSYEKL. Trimming took 0 bases from V and 4 from J; bases not matched to a gene: 11. This CDR3 reads CASSQDRRLAGRNYEQYF. Here the CDR3 DNA reads TGCGCCAGCAGCCAAGATCGGCGACTAGCGGGGAGAAATTACGAGCAGTACTTC.

This clone was observed a handful of times. The genes are TRBV7-9 and TRBJ1-2; no clear D gene. CDR3 length equals 13 residues. Per germline, CDR1 SEHNR and CDR2 FQNEAQ (reference sequence). V was shortened by 1 base and J by 4 bases, with 7 bases between the two germline ends. CDR3 region: CASSLGAAYGYTF. Here the CDR3 DNA reads TGTGCCAGCAGCTTAGGGGCAGCCTATGGCTACACCTTC. The whole variable domain, filled in from reference TRBV7-9 and TRBJ1-2, reads DTGVSQNPRHKITKRGQNVTFRCDPISEHNRLYWYRQTLGQGPEFLTYFQNEAQLEKSRLLSDRFSAERPKGSFSTLEIQRTEQGDSAMYLCASSLGAAYGYTFGSGTRLTVV.

V and J are TRBV5-1 and TRBJ1-1; D perhaps matches TRBD1 (6 bases). Trimming removed 8 bases at V and 2 bases at J, with 16 bases between. Germline CDR1 is SGHRS and CDR2 is YFSETQ. This CDR3 is built from 14 residues. The CDR3 coding sequence is TGCGCCAGTCACCGCGGGGGGCGCAACACTGAAGCTTTCTTT. Translating it yields CASHRGGRNTEAFF.

The V gene is TRBV5-1, the J gene TRBJ2-7, with TRBD1 identical over 12 bases. J gave up 4 bases and V 4 bases, and 9 bases lay outside the gene matches. This CDR3 has 16 residues. The germline gives CDR1 SGHRS, CDR2 YFSETQ. The DNA for the CDR3 is TGCGCCAGCAGCGCCGGGACAGGGGGCCCCCAGTACGAGCAGTACTTC. It codes for CASSAGTGGPQYEQYF. Using reference TRBV5-1 and TRBJ2-7 for the parts outside the CDR3, the full variable domain is KAGVTQTPRYLIKTRGQQVTLSCSPISGHRSVSWYQQTPGQGLQFLFEYFSETQRNKGNFPGRFSGRQFSNSRSEMNVSTLELGDSALYLCASSAGTGGPQYEQYFGPGTRLTVT.

The chain combines TRBV12-3 or TRBV12-4 with TRBJ2-1; unclear D gene. The CDR3 is 13 amino acids. Trimming took 8 bases from V and 4 from J, leaving 12 bases between them. DNA for the CDR3: TGTGCCAGCGCACGTTCGGTATACAATGAGCAGTTCTTC. The encoded protein is CASARSVYNEQFF.

This clone was found many times. The chain is built from TRBV15 and TRBJ1-5; possible D gene TRBD1, 5 bases. Looked up from germline, CDR1 is LNHNV and CDR2 is YYDKDF (reference sequence). Trimming left V 0 bases short and J 2 bases short, with 17 bases between. CDR3 size: 18 residues. The CDR3 protein is CATSRDSNTGSGNQPQHF. The CDR3 coding sequence is TGTGCCACCAGCAGAGATTCGAATACAGGATCCGGCAATCAGCCCCAGCATTTT.

The chain joins TRBV7-8 to TRBJ2-7, with a possible D match to TRBD1 (6 bases). Trimming pared 0 bases from V and 9 bases from J, leaving 12 bases between. The CDR3 consists of 13 residues. CDR1 is SGHVS and CDR2 is FQNEAQ in the germline V gene. The CDR3 reads CASSLAGAVGQYF. CDR3 DNA sequence: TGTGCCAGCAGCTTAGCGGGGGCGGTGGGGCAGTACTTC.

This clone has just one count. For the CDR3, the DNA is TGTGCCAGCAGTTTATTAGGGACTAGCGGGAGTGTAACAGATACGCAGTATTTT. Protein sequence: CASSLLGTSGSVTDTQYF. The chain is built from TRBV27 and TRBJ2-3; 14 nucleotides align to TRBD2. Germline CDR1 reads MNHEY; CDR2 reads SMNVEV (reference sequence). Germline trimming cut 1 base from V and 3 bases from J; bases unmatched to any gene: 6. CDR3 length: 18 residues.

A single count supports this clone. The genes are TRBV6-2 or TRBV6-3 and TRBJ1-5, with D possibly being TRBD1 (5 bases). Trimming pared 6 bases from V and 7 bases from J, leaving 13 bases between. This CDR3 spans 13 amino acids. Germline V gives CDR1 MNHEY, CDR2 SVGEGT. The CDR3 bases are TGTGCCAGCAGCCGAATATCAGGGCAGCCCCAGCATTTT. Protein: CASSRISGQPQHF.

The chain uses TRBV6-2 or TRBV6-3 and TRBJ2-7; the match to TRBD1 covers 7 bases. This CDR3 is built from 13 residues. Germline V CDR1 and CDR2: MNHEY, SVGEGT. Trimming removed 5 bases from V and 5 bases from J; junction bases left unmatched: 6. CDR3 DNA: TGTGCCAGCAGTCGGGACAGCTATAACGAGCAGTACTTC. It is translated as CASSRDSYNEQYF.

On this clone: The sample has other DNA sequences that encode this CDR3 too. The chain joins TRBV9 to TRBJ1-5; the D gene is possibly TRBD1 (6 bases). Germline V lookup: CDR1 SGDLS, CDR2 YYNGEE. This CDR3 has 14 amino acids. Trimming took off 4 bases at V and 3 bases at J, with 11 bases between the two ends. The CDR3 region is CASSPGQPNQPQHF. The CDR3, as DNA: TGTGCCAGCAGCCCCGGACAGCCCAATCAGCCCCAGCATTTT.

The chain links TRBV2 to TRBJ2-2; no clear D gene. Trimming removed 6 bases at V and 1 base at J, with 9 bases between. Germline assignment: CDR1 SNHLY and CDR2 FYNNEI. This CDR3 is 14 amino acids long. CDR3 region: CASSEYRNTGELFF. In nucleotides, the CDR3 is TGTGCCAGCAGCGAATACAGGAACACCGGGGAGCTGTTTTTT.

The V call is TRBV5-5, the J call TRBJ1-2; no definite D call. V was cut by 7 bases and J by 0 bases, with 13 bases left in between. CDR1 SGHKS and CDR2 YYEKEE come from the germline V gene (reference sequence). The CDR3 runs to 14 residues. In DNA, the CDR3 is TGTGCCAGCCTTGCGGGAAGGGCTAACTATGGCTACACCTTC. It translates to CASLAGRANYGYTF.

This chain connects TRBV30 to TRBJ1-1; D is uncertain. There are 17 residues in the CDR3. Germline V gene data show CDR1 as GTSNPN and CDR2 as SVGIG (reference sequence). Between the trimmed V and J ends, which lost 0 bases and 0 bases, there was a span of 17 bases. CDR3 coding DNA: TGTGCCTGGAGTGTAAGGGTCGGGAACCCGATGAACACTGAAGCTTTCTTT. This sequence encodes CAWSVRVGNPMNTEAFF.

The rearrangement joins TRBV4-2 to TRBJ2-3; 10 nucleotides align to TRBD2. CDR1 and CDR2 from the germline V gene are LGHNA and YNFKEQ. Unmatched junction bases numbered 17, after V lost 6 bases and J lost 8 bases. The CDR3 runs to 17 residues. The CDR3 DNA sequence: TGTGCCAGCAGAAAAGGAGCGGGGGGGAATTCGGAACGTACGCAGTATTTT. Protein sequence: CASRKGAGGNSERTQYF.

J is TRBJ1-6 and V is TRBV2; 8 nucleotides agree with TRBD1. This CDR3 has 15 residues. Germline V gives CDR1 SNHLY, CDR2 FYNNEI. V gave up 1 base and J gave up 10 bases; unmatched junction bases: 6. The CDR3 sequence: CASSEVVRGQSPLHF. The CDR3 coding sequence is TGTGCCAGCAGTGAAGTGGTCAGGGGGCAATCACCCCTCCACTTT.

The chain couples TRBV7-9 to TRBJ1-4; D remains ambiguous. CDR3 size: 16 residues. The germline V and J ends were trimmed by 1 base and 0 bases, with 9 bases remaining between them. Germline loops: CDR1 SEHNR, CDR2 FQNEAQ (reference sequence). CDR3: CASSLDGLATNEKLFF. The CDR3 DNA reads TGTGCCAGCAGCTTAGACGGGTTAGCAACTAATGAAAAACTGTTTTTT.

J is TRBJ2-7 and V is TRBV4-1; D possibly corresponds to TRBD2 (7 bases). V was cut by 4 bases and J by 11 bases, with 24 bases left in between. Germline values: CDR1 MGHRA, CDR2 YSYEKL. The CDR3 consists of 15 residues. The CDR3 sequence is CASSRGGLFDRTKYF. In nucleotides, the CDR3 is TGCGCCAGCAGCCGGGGGGGCCTCTTCGATAGGACGAAGTACTTC.

V usage is TRBV6-5 and J usage is TRBJ2-7; TRBD1 might be the D (6 bases). Trimming shortened V by 0 bases and J by 2 bases, and 14 bases separated the two germline ends. Germline CDR1 reads MNHEY; CDR2 reads SVGAGI. The CDR3 has 16 amino acids. Written as DNA, the CDR3 is TGTGCCAGCAGTTACTCCTCCAGGGGACCTACCTACGAGCAGTACTTC. Protein: CASSYSSRGPTYEQYF.

V usage is TRBV27 and J usage is TRBJ1-2, with 8 bases fitting TRBD1. Germline CDR1 MNHEY, CDR2 SMNVEV (reference sequence). The CDR3 is 14 amino acids. Germline trimming cut 5 bases from V and 7 bases from J; bases unmatched to any gene: 9. This CDR3 is CASSKGTGLSGYTF. CDR3 DNA: TGTGCCAGCAGTAAGGGGACAGGCCTCTCTGGCTACACCTTC.

This clone has just a few counts. This sequence joins TRBV12-5 and TRBJ1-6; D is uncertain. The V gene's germline CDR1 is LGHNT and CDR2 FRNRAP. The V end was cut by 1 base, the J end by 8 bases, with 6 bases between. The CDR3 has 13 amino acids. The chain's CDR3 is CASGLGLDSPLHF. The CDR3, as DNA: TGTGCTAGTGGTTTGGGGCTGGATTCACCCCTCCACTTT.

This chain links TRBV7-8 with TRBJ2-3; 8 positions agree with TRBD1. The CDR3 totals 16 residues. Germline loops: CDR1 SGHVS, CDR2 FQNEAQ. V trimming: 5 bases; J trimming: 3 bases; junction bases outside the gene matches: 10. In DNA form, the CDR3 reads TGTGCCAGCAGCGCCTGGACAGGGTTGAGGACAGATACGCAGTATTTT. Protein: CASSAWTGLRTDTQYF.

The chain couples TRBV27 to TRBJ2-7, with D possibly TRBD2 on 5 matching bases. Between the trimmed V and J ends, which lost 4 bases and 1 base, there was a span of 8 bases. This CDR3 spans 13 amino acids. Germline-derived CDR1 and CDR2 are MNHEY and SMNVEV (reference sequence). The CDR3 reads CASSYGISYEQYF. CDR3 DNA sequence: TGTGCCAGCAGTTACGGGATTTCCTACGAGCAGTACTTC.

This clone was seen only a few times. The CDR3 region is CASSFGGRVNQPQHF. DNA for the CDR3: TGTGCCAGCAGCTTTGGGGGCAGGGTCAATCAGCCCCAGCATTTT. The V call is TRBV5-8, the J call TRBJ1-5, with D possibly being TRBD1 (6 bases). Between the trimmed V and J ends, which lost 2 bases and 3 bases, there was a span of 12 bases. Germline loops: CDR1 SGHTS, CDR2 YDEGEE. The CDR3 has 15 amino acids.

This clone was counted only a few times. V gene TRBV6-5 combines with J gene TRBJ1-2, with 8 positions matching TRBD1. CDR3 length: 13 residues. Germline V gene sequence: CDR1 MNHEY, CDR2 SVGAGI. J was trimmed by 7 bases and V by 5 bases; bases with no gene match: 6. CDR3 bases: TGTGCCAGCAGTCGCGACAGGGGAGCTGGCTACACCTTC. It translates to CASSRDRGAGYTF.

CDR3 sequence: CASSQADRDSRELFF. CDR3 nucleotides: TGCGCCAGCAGCCAAGCTGACAGGGACTCCCGGGAGCTGTTTTTT. This chain uses TRBV4-3 with TRBJ2-2; a weak D match, TRBD1 (7 bases). Trimming shortened V by 1 base and J by 9 bases, and 15 bases separated the two germline ends. There are 15 residues in the CDR3. Germline values: CDR1 LGHNA, CDR2 YSLEER.